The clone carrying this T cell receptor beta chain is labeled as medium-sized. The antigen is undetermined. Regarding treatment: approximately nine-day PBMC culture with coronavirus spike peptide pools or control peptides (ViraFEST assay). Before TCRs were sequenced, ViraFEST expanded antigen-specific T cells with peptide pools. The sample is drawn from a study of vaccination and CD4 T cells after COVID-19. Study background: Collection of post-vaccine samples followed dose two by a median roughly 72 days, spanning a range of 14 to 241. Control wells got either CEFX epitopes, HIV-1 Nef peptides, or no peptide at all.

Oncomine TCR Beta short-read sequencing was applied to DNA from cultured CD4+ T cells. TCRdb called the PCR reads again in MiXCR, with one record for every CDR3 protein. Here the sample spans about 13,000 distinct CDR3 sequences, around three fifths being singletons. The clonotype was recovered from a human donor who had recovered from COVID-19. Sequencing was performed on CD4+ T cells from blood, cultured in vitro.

The CDR3 reads CASGQVVGELFF. The DNA of the CDR3 is TGTGCCAGCGGACAGGTCGTCGGGGAGCTGTTTTTT. The chain combines TRBV6-1 with TRBJ2-2; 7 positions match TRBD1. Germline CDR1 reads MNHNS; CDR2 reads SASEGT. The length of the CDR3 is 12 residues. J lost 7 bases, V lost 8 bases, and 4 bases had no gene match.